These 22 T cell receptor beta chains came from one sample sequenced in a study of cytomegalovirus exposure and HLA in healthy donors. With 60 Vbeta and 13 Jbeta primers, the PCR was carried out. TCRdb's copy holds only in-frame clones and misses some; the assay was immunoSEQ multiplex PCR. The sample has about 170,000 clones, over 60% seen once. Material for sequencing was PBMCs. The receptor set was obtained from a girl aged 10-17 years in good health and CMV-seronegative.

The gene calls are TRBV19 and TRBJ1-2; maybe TRBD1 (6 bases). CDR1 and CDR2 (germline): LNHDA, SQIVND (reference sequence). The length of the CDR3 is 16 residues. V lost 4 bases to trimming and J lost 4 bases, with 19 bases between them. In DNA, the CDR3 is TGTGCCAGTAGTACTTCAAGCCGACGGACAGCCTATGGCTACACCTTC. Its protein is CASSTSSRRTAYGYTF.

Only a few counts were recorded for this clone. The chain uses TRBV27 and TRBJ1-1; D perhaps matches TRBD1 (5 bases). The CDR3 totals 15 residues. Trimming removed 2 bases at V and 1 base at J, with 11 bases between. The germline V gene encodes CDR1 MNHEY and CDR2 SMNVEV (reference sequence). CDR3 nucleotide sequence: TGTGCCAGCAGTTTAGCTCCCCAGGGGAACACTGAAGCTTTCTTT. It codes for CASSLAPQGNTEAFF.

This chain links TRBV18 with TRBJ1-1, with 10 nucleotides matching TRBD1. The CDR3 contains 16 residues. J gave up 4 bases and V 3 bases, and 8 bases lay outside the gene matches. Germline V gene lookup returns CDR1 KGHSH and CDR2 LQKENI. The DNA for the CDR3 is TGTGCCAGCTCACCGGTGGCCGGGACAGGGGCCACTGAAGCTTTCTTT. Protein: CASSPVAGTGATEAFF.

The chain recombines TRBV29-1 with TRBJ2-1, with TRBD2 identical over 8 bases. The CDR3 runs 14 residues. Losses at the gene ends were 3 bases for V and 10 bases for J; bases not matched to a gene: 11. Germline loops: CDR1 SQVTM, CDR2 ANQGSEA. The CDR3: CSVDRGRGATEQFF. The CDR3 DNA is TGCAGCGTTGATCGGGGGCGGGGGGCCACGGAGCAGTTCTTC.

The CDR3 region has the DNA TGTGCCAGCGGACCGGGACTCCAGAACACTGAAGCTTTCTTT. Translation: CASGPGLQNTEAFF. The rearrangement links TRBV19 to TRBJ1-1; D might be TRBD1 (5 bases). Deletions cut 9 bases from V and 1 base from J, with 15 bases between. Germline CDR1 and CDR2: LNHDA and SQIVND (reference sequence). The CDR3 extends over 14 amino acids.

As DNA, the CDR3 is TGTGCCAGCAGTAAACAGGGATCTAGGAACACTGAAGCTTTCTTT. It codes for CASSKQGSRNTEAFF. This rearrangement joins TRBV6-1 to TRBJ1-1; the D gene is possibly TRBD1 (6 bases). CDR1 and CDR2 from the germline V gene are MNHNS and SASEGT. V was pared by 5 bases and J by 1 base, with 14 bases between. There are 15 residues in the CDR3.

This chain connects TRBV2 to TRBJ1-1; D ambiguous. V dropped 6 bases and J dropped 2 bases, with 7 bases sitting between them. The CDR3 has 12 residues. Germline V gene sequence: CDR1 SNHLY, CDR2 FYNNEI. CDR3 nucleotides: TGTGCCAGCAGACTGACAAACACTGAAGCTTTCTTT. The encoded protein is CASRLTNTEAFF.

This rearrangement joins TRBV4-2 to TRBJ2-3, with D hard to call. Trimming removed 3 bases from V and 3 bases from J, with 10 bases in between. The CDR3 contains 14 residues. Looked up from germline, CDR1 is LGHNA and CDR2 is YNFKEQ. The chain's CDR3 is CASSQDLGTDTQYF. CDR3 sequence (DNA): TGTGCCAGCAGCCAGGATCTAGGTACAGATACGCAGTATTTT.

In DNA form, the CDR3 reads TGTGCCACCAGCTCCCGACATGACTACGAGCAGTACTTC. This gives the protein CATSSRHDYEQYF. The V call is TRBV15, the J call TRBJ2-7; D not resolved. Trimming cost V 5 bases and J 3 bases, with 11 bases left between them. CDR1 is LNHNV, CDR2 YYDKDF, per germline (reference sequence). CDR3 length: 13 residues.

There are a few counts of this clone. The chain employs TRBV6-6 and TRBJ1-5; TRBD1 might be the D (6 bases). The CDR3 contains 13 residues. V was trimmed by 5 bases and J by 11 bases, leaving 16 bases between them. CDR1 and CDR2 (germline): MNHNY, SVGAGI (reference sequence). CDR3 sequence (DNA): TGTGCCAGCAGTCCGGGACACCTTGGGGCCCAGCATTTT. It encodes CASSPGHLGAQHF.

This clone was found a few times. V usage is TRBV6-5 and J usage is TRBJ2-7; D is ambiguous. The V gene lost 7 bases and the J gene lost 5 bases, with 9 bases spanning the gap. The CDR3 loop spans 11 amino acids. Germline V gene lookup returns CDR1 MNHEY and CDR2 SVGAGI. As DNA, the CDR3 is TGTGCCAGCACATGGCGGAACGAGCAGTACTTC. This encodes CASTWRNEQYF.

This clone has only one observation. This chain joins TRBV5-1 and TRBJ2-7; D not certain. Per germline, CDR1 SGHRS and CDR2 YFSETQ. V lost 1 base, J lost 2 bases, and 4 bases lay in between. The CDR3 runs 12 residues. The chain's CDR3 is CASSLSAYEQYF. The CDR3 DNA sequence: TGCGCCAGCAGCTTGTCCGCCTACGAGCAGTACTTC.

This clone appeared a few times. The V gene is TRBV6-5, the J gene TRBJ2-5, with 10 bases that match TRBD2. V lost 2 bases, J lost 5 bases, and 5 bases stayed unmatched. Germline CDR1 reads MNHEY; CDR2 reads SVGAGI. This CDR3 is 15 amino acids long. DNA of the CDR3: TGTGCCAGCAGTTACCGTAGCGGGGGGCCGGAGACCCAGTACTTC. It encodes CASSYRSGGPETQYF.

The V call is TRBV4-1, the J call TRBJ1-5; D uncertain. The ends were cut back, 3 bases at V and 8 bases at J, with 11 bases in the middle. The CDR3 covers 13 residues. The germline V gene encodes CDR1 MGHRA and CDR2 YSYEKL. This CDR3 reads CASSHYLGEPQHF. The CDR3 DNA reads TGCGCCAGCAGCCACTATCTCGGTGAGCCCCAGCATTTT.

The chain carries TRBV15 and TRBJ2-5; 12 bases align to TRBD2. V was pared by 1 base and J by 2 bases, with 2 bases of the junction left unmatched. The CDR3 loop spans 16 amino acids. Germline lookup yields CDR1 LNHNV and CDR2 YYDKDF (reference sequence). The CDR3 nucleotides read TGTGCCACCAGCAGAGGAGGACTAGCGGGGCAAGAGACCCAGTACTTC. Its translation is CATSRGGLAGQETQYF. Using reference TRBV15 and TRBJ2-5 for the parts outside the CDR3, the full variable domain is DAMVIQNPRYQVTQFGKPVTLSCSQTLNHNVMYWYQQKSSQAPKLLFHYYDKDFNNEADTPDNFQSRRPNTSFCFLDIRSPGLGDTAMYLCATSRGGLAGQETQYFGPGTRLLVL.

This clone was counted once. The chain is built from TRBV5-8 and TRBJ2-2; TRBD1 is a possible D gene (5 bases). Trimming stripped 0 bases from V and 7 bases from J, with 10 bases between. CDR3 length equals 14 residues. From germline, CDR1 is SGHTS and CDR2 YDEGEE. CDR3 DNA sequence: TGTGCCAGCAGCTTGGGTGCAGGGATCGGGGAGCTGTTTTTT. Its protein is CASSLGAGIGELFF.

Here the CDR3 DNA reads TGTGCCAGCAGTGAATCTCCTCAGGAAGAGACCCAGTACTTC. Residues: CASSESPQEETQYF. The chain uses TRBV25-1 and TRBJ2-5, with D unclear. V lost 1 base and J lost 3, with 9 bases in between. The V gene's germline CDR1 is MGHDK and CDR2 SYGVNS. This CDR3 contains 14 residues. Variable domain in full (rest from reference TRBV25-1 and TRBJ2-5): EADIYQTPRYLVIGTGKKITLECSQTMGHDKMYWYQQDPGMELHLIHYSYGVNSTEKGDLSSESTVSRIRTEHFPLTLESARPSHTSQYLCASSESPQEETQYFGPGTRLLVL.

This clone showed up just a few times. The V call is TRBV5-1, the J call TRBJ1-6; D is unclear. Germline CDR1 is SGHRS and CDR2 is YFSETQ. V lost 0 bases and J lost 8, with 9 bases in between. The CDR3 contains 14 residues. The CDR3, as DNA: TGCGCCAGCAGCTTGGCTTTCGAGGATTCACCCCTCCACTTT. This codes for CASSLAFEDSPLHF. Drawing the rest from reference TRBV5-1 and TRBJ1-6, the complete variable domain is KAGVTQTPRYLIKTRGQQVTLSCSPISGHRSVSWYQQTPGQGLQFLFEYFSETQRNKGNFPGRFSGRQFSNSRSEMNVSTLELGDSALYLCASSLAFEDSPLHFGNGTRLTVT.

The chain joins TRBV6-1 to TRBJ2-5, with TRBD2 identical over 11 bases. The V gene end was trimmed by 4 bases and the J gene end by 5 bases; junction bases not matched to a gene: 9. The CDR3 has 16 residues. Germline V gene data show CDR1 as MNHNS and CDR2 as SASEGT. The CDR3 DNA reads TGTGCCAGCAGTGTAACTAGCGGGGGCATTGATGAGACCCAGTACTTC. It codes for CASSVTSGGIDETQYF.

The rearrangement links TRBV5-1 to TRBJ2-7; the D gene is possibly TRBD1 (6 bases). This CDR3 has 17 amino acids. V shed 5 bases and J shed 3 bases, with 24 bases lying between them. Per germline, CDR1 SGHRS and CDR2 YFSETQ. The CDR3 region has the DNA TGCGCCAGCAGTCCCTTAGTCTCGGAACAGGGTATCTACGAGCAGTACTTC. Translated, it gives CASSPLVSEQGIYEQYF.

This chain uses TRBV14 with TRBJ1-1, with 7 bases aligning to TRBD1. Germline trimming cut 1 base from V and 4 bases from J; bases unmatched to any gene: 6. CDR1 is SGHDN, CDR2 FVKESK, per germline. The CDR3 runs 15 residues. DNA for the CDR3: TGTGCCAGCAGCCAAGCTCAATCAGGGGGCACTGAAGCTTTCTTT. It specifies CASSQAQSGGTEAFF.

The chain employs TRBV6-6 and TRBJ1-1; D remains unclear. This CDR3 comprises 12 residues. Germline V gene sequence: CDR1 MNHNY, CDR2 SVGAGI (reference sequence). Trimming removed 11 bases at V and 6 bases at J, with 16 bases between. CDR3: CAAGPRWAEAFF. The DNA for the CDR3 is TGTGCCGCCGGCCCGCGGTGGGCTGAAGCTTTCTTT.